The following is a T cell receptor beta chain sequence with its context. Some clones are missing from TCRdb's copy, which holds only in-frame ones; the method was immunoSEQ multiplex PCR. Of approximately 300,000 clones in the sample, less than 85% are singletons; the top ten hold under 2%. The sample originates from a study of blood T cell repertoires in COVID-19. CDR3 length equals 15 residues. V shed 4 bases and J 2 bases; nucleotides not matched to a gene: 6. Germline assignment: CDR1 LGHDT and CDR2 YNNKEL (reference sequence). The chain has TRBV3-1 (or the pseudogene TRBV3-2) and TRBJ2-7, with 9 bases identical to TRBD1. Sequenced input: PBMCs or T cells enriched from blood (not recorded which). The receptor comes from a woman in her twenties or thirties who had been exposed to COVID-19. In DNA form, the CDR3 reads TGTGCCAGCAGCCTCCGAGGGACAGGGCCCTACGAGCAGTACTTC. Amino acids: CASSLRGTGPYEQYF.